One TCR beta chain is described in this entry. The germline gene is not matched at one end of the junction; a read error may be the cause. This entry belongs to a study of tumor and adjacent non-tumor tissue in lung cancer. No cell sorting was done before RNA was extracted from the tissue. The normal lung tissue was taken more than 3 cm from the tumor edge. This CDR3 comprises 13 residues. Germline lookup yields CDR1 DFQATT and CDR2 SNEGSKA (reference sequence). The library came from three nested PCR rounds adapted from ARM-PCR protocols. TCRdb re-analysed the multiplex PCR reads in MiXCR, keeping a single row per CDR3 protein. Of approximately 80,000 distinct CDR3 sequences listed, more than 80% are singletons.

V and J are TRBV20-1 and TRBJ1-5; tentative D call: TRBD1 (5 bases). The receptor was derived from a man aged 60-69 years with non-small cell lung cancer. Sequencing used distant non-tumor lung tissue. The CDR3 region has the DNA TGCAGTGCGTTTAACAGGTTCGATCAGTCCCAGCATTTC. Protein: CSAFNRFDQSQHF.